Listed here are 22 T cell receptor beta chains from one sample, sequenced in a study of T-cell reconstitution after alpha-beta-depleted transplantation in children. Preparation of the TCRbeta library involved a method that used unique molecular identifiers. Each CDR3 protein is one row after TCRdb ran MiXCR on the PCR reads. The sample lists 200,000 to 300,000 distinct CDR3 sequences, about 12% occurring once. The sample in question was PBMCs from the stem cell graft donor, obtained from the stem cell graft. The source of these receptors is a human donor who donated a stem cell graft to a child with acute lymphoblastic leukemia.

V gene TRBV20-1 combines with J gene TRBJ2-1; D may be TRBD1 (6 bases). CDR3 length equals 16 residues. The germline gives CDR1 DFQATT, CDR2 SNEGSKA (reference sequence). The ends were cut back, 1 base at V and 8 bases at J, with 21 bases in the middle. This CDR3 reads CSARVFLQGLLDEQFF. The CDR3 nucleotides are TGCAGTGCTAGAGTATTTCTGCAGGGGTTATTGGATGAGCAGTTCTTC.

This clonotype has ten or more counts. CDR3 coding DNA: TGTGCCAGCAGCCCCGCCGACAGGAACTACGAGCAGTACTTC. This codes for CASSPADRNYEQYF. V usage is TRBV9 and J usage is TRBJ2-7; D is possibly TRBD1 (6 bases). V shed 4 bases and J shed 3 bases, with 14 bases lying between them. Germline V CDR1 and CDR2: SGDLS, YYNGEE. The CDR3 has 14 residues.

The chain recombines TRBV5-5 with TRBJ2-7, with D maybe TRBD1 (6 bases). Germline V gene data show CDR1 as SGHKS and CDR2 as YYEKEE (reference sequence). The CDR3 covers 13 residues. V was shortened by 2 bases and J by 5 bases, with 11 bases between the two germline ends. CDR3 amino acids: CASSLLYRDEQYF. The DNA for the CDR3 is TGTGCCAGCAGCTTATTATACAGGGACGAGCAGTACTTC.

This clonotype was observed many times. The chain carries TRBV5-1 and TRBJ2-6, with D tentatively TRBD2 (5 bases). With 1 base removed from V and 0 bases from J, the gap between germline ends came to 8 bases. This CDR3 comprises 16 residues. CDR1 and CDR2 from the germline V gene are SGHRS and YFSETQ. This CDR3 is CASSLTRGSGANVLTF. CDR3 sequence (DNA): TGCGCCAGCAGCTTGACTCGGGGCTCTGGGGCCAACGTCCTGACTTTC.

A few counts support this clonotype. This chain links TRBV3-1 with TRBJ1-1; unclear D gene. The CDR3 contains 14 residues. Germline assignment: CDR1 LGHDT and CDR2 YNNKEL (reference sequence). Trimming stripped 0 bases from V and 3 bases from J, with 8 bases between. This CDR3 is CASSQDGLYTEAFF. The CDR3 region has the DNA TGTGCCAGCAGCCAAGACGGCTTGTACACTGAAGCTTTCTTT.

This clonotype was recorded at least ten times. V is TRBV29-1 and J is TRBJ1-2; D is possibly TRBD1 (5 bases). This CDR3 has 14 residues. CDR1 and CDR2 (germline): SQVTM, ANQGSEA. V shed 4 bases and J shed 4 bases, with 16 bases lying between them. The CDR3 spells CSVVGGRESYGYTF. The CDR3 DNA reads TGCAGCGTTGTGGGGGGGAGGGAGTCCTATGGCTACACCTTC.

V is TRBV12-3 or TRBV12-4 and J is TRBJ2-5, with D possibly matching TRBD1 (6 bases). V was cut by 3 bases and J by 2 bases, with 13 bases left in between. The CDR3 is 15 residues long. The CDR3 region has the DNA TGTGCCAGCAGTTTGGGACACCCAATTCAAGAGACCCAGTACTTC. Translated: CASSLGHPIQETQYF.

V and J are TRBV4-3 and TRBJ1-1; D might be TRBD1 (5 bases). The CDR3 spans 15 residues. Germline V gene data show CDR1 as LGHNA and CDR2 as YSLEER. V was pared by 0 bases and J by 5 bases, with 13 bases between. In DNA, the CDR3 is TGCGCCAGCAGCCAAGATGGCCAGGGAGGAACTGAAGCTTTCTTT. Translation: CASSQDGQGGTEAFF.

This clonotype was observed at least ten times. The V call is TRBV5-1, the J call TRBJ2-5; D is perhaps TRBD1 (6 bases). The V end was cut by 4 bases, the J end by 4 bases, with 17 bases between. This CDR3 is 15 amino acids long. CDR1 and CDR2 (germline): SGHRS, YFSETQ. CDR3 DNA: TGCGCCAGCAGCCAGGACAGCCCTGCCCGAGAGACCCAGTACTTC. Translation gives CASSQDSPARETQYF.

The chain employs TRBV2 and TRBJ1-1; D ambiguous. The CDR3 length is 15 residues. Trimming took off 2 bases at V and 0 bases at J, with 10 bases between the two ends. The germline V gene encodes CDR1 SNHLY and CDR2 FYNNEI. This CDR3 is CASSENRGMNTEAFF. Here the CDR3 DNA reads TGTGCCAGCAGTGAAAACAGAGGGATGAACACTGAAGCTTTCTTT. Full variable domain (outside the CDR3, taken from reference TRBV2 and TRBJ1-1): EPEVTQTPSHQVTQMGQEVILRCVPISNHLYFYWYRQILGQKVEFLVSFYNNEISEKSEIFDDQFSVERPDGSNFTLKIRSTKLEDSAMYFCASSENRGMNTEAFFGQGTRLTVV.

In this sample, this clonotype turned up a few times. The rearrangement links TRBV27 to TRBJ2-7; D remains unclear. This CDR3 contains 13 residues. V lost 7 bases and J lost 3, with 13 bases in between. Germline lookup yields CDR1 MNHEY and CDR2 SMNVEV (reference sequence). The CDR3 loop reads CASMSTGFYEQYF. The DNA for the CDR3 is TGTGCCAGCATGTCTACGGGCTTCTACGAGCAGTACTTC.

J is TRBJ2-7 and V is TRBV29-1; 9 positions match TRBD1. The V segment lost 7 bases and the J segment 9 bases; nucleotides outside the gene matches: 7. Germline CDR1 SQVTM, CDR2 ANQGSEA. The CDR3 totals 11 residues. For the CDR3, the DNA is TGCAGCGCATGGACAGGGGATGTGCAGTACTTC. Its translation is CSAWTGDVQYF.

This clonotype was counted between two and nine times. The chain links TRBV20-1 to TRBJ2-2, with 10 bases identical to TRBD2. The germline V gene has CDR1 DFQATT and CDR2 SNEGSKA (reference sequence). This CDR3 has 14 residues. This CDR3 reads CSGIAGGRTGELFF. The CDR3 bases are TGCAGCGGGATAGCGGGAGGTCGGACCGGGGAGCTGTTTTTT.

There are many counts of this clonotype. The rearrangement joins TRBV20-1 to TRBJ2-1; 7 bases are a match to TRBD2. V gave up 6 bases and J gave up 4 bases; unmatched junction bases: 12. The CDR3 contains 15 residues. CDR1 is DFQATT and CDR2 is SNEGSKA in the germline V gene (reference sequence). As DNA, the CDR3 is TGCAGTGCCGTGAGACCTTCGGGAGGTTACAATGAGCAGTTCTTC. Translation: CSAVRPSGGYNEQFF.

This clonotype was picked up a small number of times. V gene TRBV5-1 combines with J gene TRBJ2-7; D might be TRBD1 (6 bases). Germline loops: CDR1 SGHRS, CDR2 YFSETQ. Trimming cost V 0 bases and J 4 bases, with 17 bases left between them. The CDR3 is 16 amino acids. The CDR3 coding sequence is TGCGCCAGCAGCTTGGCCGGAGGACAGAGAAGTTACGAGCAGTACTTC. It encodes CASSLAGGQRSYEQYF. The complete variable domain, with remaining parts taken from reference TRBV5-1 and TRBJ2-7, reads KAGVTQTPRYLIKTRGQQVTLSCSPISGHRSVSWYQQTPGQGLQFLFEYFSETQRNKGNFPGRFSGRQFSNSRSEMNVSTLELGDSALYLCASSLAGGQRSYEQYFGPGTRLTVT.

The chain combines TRBV28 with TRBJ2-2; TRBD2 agrees at 10 bases. J gave up 7 bases and V 2 bases, and 7 bases lay outside the gene matches. This CDR3 region has 16 residues. Germline CDR1 MDHEN, CDR2 SYDVKM. Here the CDR3 DNA reads TGTGCCAGCAGTTTAGTCGCTAGCGGGAGCATCGGGGAGCTGTTTTTT. Its translation: CASSLVASGSIGELFF.

There are many counts of this clonotype. V gene TRBV30 combines with J gene TRBJ2-2; D is unresolved. The germline V gene has CDR1 GTSNPN and CDR2 SVGIG (reference sequence). The CDR3 has 13 amino acids. V lost 2 bases and J 6 bases, leaving 10 bases between the germline ends. CDR3 sequence (DNA): TGTGCCTGGAGTTTGGGGTCTCCCGGGGAGCTGTTTTTT. Amino acids: CAWSLGSPGELFF.

This clonotype was counted at least ten times. The chain links TRBV6-4 to TRBJ2-1; TRBD2 agrees at 9 bases. The CDR3 sequence is 15 residues long. The J segment lost 7 bases and the V segment lost 0 bases, leaving 4 bases of the junction unmatched. CDR1 and CDR2 (germline): MRHNA, SNTAGT. The CDR3 is CASSDSAGGHNEQFF. DNA of the CDR3: TGTGCCAGCAGTGACTCCGCGGGGGGGCATAATGAGCAGTTCTTC.

Turning to this clonotype: Being one base from a much bigger clone, this may be a read error. The chain uses TRBV18 and TRBJ1-2; unclear D gene. The germline gives CDR1 KGHSH, CDR2 LQKENI. CDR3 length equals 14 residues. The V end was cut by 0 bases, the J end by 4 bases, with 9 bases between. CDR3 nucleotide sequence: TGTGCCAGCTCACCACCGCCGGGGTGCTATGGCTACACCTTC. Its translation: CASSPPPGCYGYTF.

This clonotype appeared many times. The gene calls are TRBV7-9 and TRBJ2-1; TRBD2 matches at 7 bases. Germline V gene data show CDR1 as SEHNR and CDR2 as FQNEAQ (reference sequence). V lost 5 bases and J lost 3; bases outside the gene matches: 4. The CDR3 sequence is 14 residues long. This chain's CDR3 is CASSDRDYYNEQFF. The CDR3 DNA reads TGTGCCAGCAGCGATCGGGACTACTACAATGAGCAGTTCTTC.

This clonotype was counted at least ten times. The chain links TRBV25-1 to TRBJ2-1; D might be TRBD1 (5 bases). The CDR3 extends over 14 amino acids. Looked up from germline, CDR1 is MGHDK and CDR2 is SYGVNS. Trimming took off 2 bases at V and 8 bases at J, with 13 bases between the two ends. The chain's CDR3 is CASSEAQVFDEQFF. CDR3 nucleotides: TGTGCCAGCAGTGAAGCACAGGTCTTCGATGAGCAGTTCTTC.

This clonotype was counted many times. The rearrangement uses TRBV7-9 and TRBJ1-5; D is unresolved. This CDR3 is 12 amino acids long. The germline V gene has CDR1 SEHNR and CDR2 FQNEAQ (reference sequence). The germline V and J ends were trimmed by 3 bases and 7 bases, with 7 bases remaining between them. The CDR3 coding sequence is TGTGCCAGCAGCTTCTCAGAACAGCCCCAGCATTTT. Protein sequence: CASSFSEQPQHF.